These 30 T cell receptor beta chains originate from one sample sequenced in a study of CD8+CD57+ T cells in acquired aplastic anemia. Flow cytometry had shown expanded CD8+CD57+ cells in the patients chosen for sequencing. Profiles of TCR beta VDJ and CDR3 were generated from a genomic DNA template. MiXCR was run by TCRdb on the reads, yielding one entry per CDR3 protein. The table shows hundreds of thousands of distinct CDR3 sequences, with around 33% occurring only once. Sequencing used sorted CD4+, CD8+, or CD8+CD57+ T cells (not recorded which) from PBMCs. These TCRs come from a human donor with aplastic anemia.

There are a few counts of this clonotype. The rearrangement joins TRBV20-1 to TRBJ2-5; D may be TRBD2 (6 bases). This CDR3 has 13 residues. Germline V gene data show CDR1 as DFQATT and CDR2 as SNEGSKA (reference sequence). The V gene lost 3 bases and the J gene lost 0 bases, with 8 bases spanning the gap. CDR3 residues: CSASGRDQETQYF. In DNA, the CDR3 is TGCAGTGCTAGCGGGAGAGACCAAGAGACCCAGTACTTC.

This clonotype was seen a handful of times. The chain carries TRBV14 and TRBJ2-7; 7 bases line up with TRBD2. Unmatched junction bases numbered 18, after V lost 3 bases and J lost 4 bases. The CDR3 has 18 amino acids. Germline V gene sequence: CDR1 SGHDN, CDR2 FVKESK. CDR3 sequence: CASSQKERGWYSEYEQYF. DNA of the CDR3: TGTGCCAGCAGCCAGAAAGAGCGGGGATGGTACAGTGAATACGAGCAGTACTTC.

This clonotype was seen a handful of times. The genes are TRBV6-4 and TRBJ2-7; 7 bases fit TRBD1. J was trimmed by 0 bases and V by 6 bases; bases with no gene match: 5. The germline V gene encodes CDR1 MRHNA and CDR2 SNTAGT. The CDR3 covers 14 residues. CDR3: CASRAGGFSYEQYF. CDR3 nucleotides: TGTGCCAGCAGAGCAGGGGGATTCTCCTACGAGCAGTACTTC.

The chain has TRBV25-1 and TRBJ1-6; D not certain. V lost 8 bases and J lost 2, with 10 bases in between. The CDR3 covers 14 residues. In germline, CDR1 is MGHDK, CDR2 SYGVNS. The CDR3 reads CASAKAAYNSPLHF. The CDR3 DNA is TGTGCCAGCGCCAAGGCTGCCTATAATTCACCCCTCCACTTT.

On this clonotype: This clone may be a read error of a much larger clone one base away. The CDR3 DNA reads TGTGCCAGCAGCCTAATCGGGACAGGTGGCTCTCATTTC. It codes for CASSLIGTGGSHF. The chain uses TRBV9 and TRBJ1-2; 8 bases map to TRBD1. CDR3 size: 13 residues. CDR1 is SGDLS and CDR2 is YYNGEE in the germline V gene.

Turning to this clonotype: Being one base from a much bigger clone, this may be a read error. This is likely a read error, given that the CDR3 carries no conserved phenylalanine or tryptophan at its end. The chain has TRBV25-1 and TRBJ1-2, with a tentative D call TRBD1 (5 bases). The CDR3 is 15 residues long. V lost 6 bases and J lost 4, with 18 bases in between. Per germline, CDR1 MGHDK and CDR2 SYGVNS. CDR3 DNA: TGTGCCAGCAGCGCACCCCAGGGAACGGGCTATGGCTACACCCTC. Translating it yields CASSAPQGTGYGYTL.

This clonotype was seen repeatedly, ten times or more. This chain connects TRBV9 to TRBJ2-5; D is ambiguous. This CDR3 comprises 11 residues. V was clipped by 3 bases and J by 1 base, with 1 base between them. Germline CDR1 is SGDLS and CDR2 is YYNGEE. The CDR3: CASSAQETQYF. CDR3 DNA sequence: TGTGCCAGCAGCGCCCAAGAGACCCAGTACTTC.

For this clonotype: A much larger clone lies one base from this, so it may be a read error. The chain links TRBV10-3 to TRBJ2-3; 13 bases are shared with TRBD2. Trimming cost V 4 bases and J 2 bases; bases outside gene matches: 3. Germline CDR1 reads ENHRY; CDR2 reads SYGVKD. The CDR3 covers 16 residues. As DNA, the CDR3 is TGTGCCATCAGTGGGGGGACTAGCGGGATCACAGATACGCAGTATTTT. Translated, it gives CAISGGTSGITDTQYF.

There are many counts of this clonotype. The CDR3 region has the DNA TGTGCCAGCAGCGCGGTGGTTGTTCAGGCGAACACTGAAGCTTTCTTT. This sequence encodes CASSAVVVQANTEAFF. The chain combines TRBV11-1 with TRBJ1-1; unclear D gene. This CDR3 is built from 16 residues. The V end lost 5 bases, the J end lost 1 base, and 17 bases lay between the germline ends. Germline V gene data show CDR1 as SGHAT and CDR2 as FQDESV (reference sequence).

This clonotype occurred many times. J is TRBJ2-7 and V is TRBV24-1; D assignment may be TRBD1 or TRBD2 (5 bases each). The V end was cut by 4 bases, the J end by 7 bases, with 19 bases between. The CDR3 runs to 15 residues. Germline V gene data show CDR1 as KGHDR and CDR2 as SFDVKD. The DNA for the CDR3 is TGTGCCACCAGTGAATCCACCGGGACCCCGAGGGAGCAGTACTTC. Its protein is CATSESTGTPREQYF.

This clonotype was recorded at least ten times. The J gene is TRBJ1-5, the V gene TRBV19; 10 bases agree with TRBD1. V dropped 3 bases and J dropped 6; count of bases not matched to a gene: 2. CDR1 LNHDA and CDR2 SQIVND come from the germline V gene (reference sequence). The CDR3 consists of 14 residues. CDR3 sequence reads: CASSMTGGSQPQHF. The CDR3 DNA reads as TGTGCCAGTAGTATGACAGGGGGCTCTCAGCCCCAGCATTTT.

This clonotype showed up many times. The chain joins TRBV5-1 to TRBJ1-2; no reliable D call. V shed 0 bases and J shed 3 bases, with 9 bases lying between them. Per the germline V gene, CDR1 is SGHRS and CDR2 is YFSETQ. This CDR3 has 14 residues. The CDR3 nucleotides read TGCGCCAGCAGCTTGGACGAGGGCTACTATGGCTACACCTTC. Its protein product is CASSLDEGYYGYTF.

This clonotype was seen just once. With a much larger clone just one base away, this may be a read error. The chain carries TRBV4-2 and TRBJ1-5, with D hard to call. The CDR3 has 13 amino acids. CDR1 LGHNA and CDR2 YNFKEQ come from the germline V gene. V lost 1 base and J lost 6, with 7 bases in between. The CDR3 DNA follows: TGTGCCAGCAGCCAAGTCGGCAGTCAGCCCCAGCATTTT. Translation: CASSQVGSQPQHF.

In DNA form, the CDR3 reads TGCAGCTTAGGACAGGGCTACGAGCAGTACTTC. Translated, it gives CSLGQGYEQYF. The chain recombines TRBV29-1 with TRBJ2-7; the match to TRBD1 covers 8 bases. Germline V gene data show CDR1 as SQVTM and CDR2 as ANQGSEA. J lost 3 bases, V lost 8 bases, and 3 bases had no gene match. This CDR3 is 11 amino acids long.

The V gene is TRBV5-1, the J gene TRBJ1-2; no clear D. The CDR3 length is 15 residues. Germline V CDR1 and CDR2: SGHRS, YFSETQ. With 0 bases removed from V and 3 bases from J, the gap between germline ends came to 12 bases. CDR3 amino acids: CASSLAPVSDYGYTF. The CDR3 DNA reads TGCGCCAGCAGCTTGGCTCCGGTATCCGACTATGGCTACACCTTC. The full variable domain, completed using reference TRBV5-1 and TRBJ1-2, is KAGVTQTPRYLIKTRGQQVTLSCSPISGHRSVSWYQQTPGQGLQFLFEYFSETQRNKGNFPGRFSGRQFSNSRSEMNVSTLELGDSALYLCASSLAPVSDYGYTFGSGTRLTVV.

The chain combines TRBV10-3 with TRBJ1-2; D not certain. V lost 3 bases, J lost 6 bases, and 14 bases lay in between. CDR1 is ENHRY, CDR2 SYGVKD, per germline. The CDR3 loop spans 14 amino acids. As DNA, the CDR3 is TGTGCCATCAGTGAAGGGCTTGGGAATGATGGCTACACCTTC. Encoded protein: CAISEGLGNDGYTF.

DNA of the CDR3: TGCGCCAGCAGCCCTACCTCCGACAGAAACACTGAAGCTTTCTTT. This translates into CASSPTSDRNTEAFF. The chain employs TRBV5-1 and TRBJ1-1; D is possibly TRBD1 (5 bases). The germline CDR1 and CDR2 sequences are SGHRS and YFSETQ. V lost 4 bases, J lost 2 bases, and 15 bases lay in between. The CDR3 consists of 15 residues.

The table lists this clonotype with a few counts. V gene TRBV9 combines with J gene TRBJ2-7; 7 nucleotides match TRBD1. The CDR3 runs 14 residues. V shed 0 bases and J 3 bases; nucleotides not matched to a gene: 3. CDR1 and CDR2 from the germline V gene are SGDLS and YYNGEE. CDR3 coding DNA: TGTGCCAGCAGCGTAGGGGACAGTATCTACGAGCAGTACTTC. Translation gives CASSVGDSIYEQYF.

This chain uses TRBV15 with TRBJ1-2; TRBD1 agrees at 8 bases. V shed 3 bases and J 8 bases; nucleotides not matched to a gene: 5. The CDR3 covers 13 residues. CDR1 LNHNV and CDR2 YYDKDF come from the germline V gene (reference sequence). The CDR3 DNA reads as TGTGCCACCAGCAGTGACAGGGGTTGGGGCTACACCTTC. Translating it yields CATSSDRGWGYTF.

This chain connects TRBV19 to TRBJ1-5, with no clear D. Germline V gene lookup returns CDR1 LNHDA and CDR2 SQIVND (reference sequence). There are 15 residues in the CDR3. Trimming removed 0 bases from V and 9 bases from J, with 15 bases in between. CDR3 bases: TGTGCCAGTAGTATAGAAGGCAGATTAGTAGGGCCCCAGCATTTT. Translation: CASSIEGRLVGPQHF.

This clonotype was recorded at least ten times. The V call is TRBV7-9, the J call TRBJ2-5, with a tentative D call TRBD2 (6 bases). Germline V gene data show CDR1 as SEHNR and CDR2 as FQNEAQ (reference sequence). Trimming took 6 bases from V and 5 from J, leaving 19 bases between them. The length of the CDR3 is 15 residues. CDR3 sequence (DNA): TGTGCCAGCAGTCTCGGGACTCACGACGTGGAGACCCAGTACTTC. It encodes CASSLGTHDVETQYF.

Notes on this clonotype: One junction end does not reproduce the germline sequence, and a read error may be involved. CDR3 protein: CARSSTGGRVYGYTF. The CDR3 DNA follows: TGTGCCCGCAGTTCGACAGGGGGCAGGGTATATGGCTACACCTTC. The chain joins TRBV25-1 to TRBJ1-2; 10 nucleotides align to TRBD1. Looked up from germline, CDR1 is MGHDK and CDR2 is SYGVNS. The CDR3 has 15 amino acids.

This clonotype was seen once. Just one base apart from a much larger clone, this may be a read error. CDR3 DNA sequence: TGCAGTGCTCCTTCTTCGCGAGCCCGATATTTT. Translated, it gives CSAPSSRARYF. The chain is built from TRBV20-1 and TRBJ1-3; D ambiguous. This CDR3 spans 11 amino acids. V dropped 5 bases and J dropped 15 bases, with 17 bases sitting between them. Germline V gives CDR1 DFQATT, CDR2 SNEGSKA (reference sequence).

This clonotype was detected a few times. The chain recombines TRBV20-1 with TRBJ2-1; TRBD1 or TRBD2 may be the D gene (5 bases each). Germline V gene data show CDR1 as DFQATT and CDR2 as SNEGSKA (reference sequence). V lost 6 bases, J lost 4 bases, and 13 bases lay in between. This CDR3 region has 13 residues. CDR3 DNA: TGCAGTGCCAGGGACCCAGATTACAATGAGCAGTTCTTC. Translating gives CSARDPDYNEQFF.

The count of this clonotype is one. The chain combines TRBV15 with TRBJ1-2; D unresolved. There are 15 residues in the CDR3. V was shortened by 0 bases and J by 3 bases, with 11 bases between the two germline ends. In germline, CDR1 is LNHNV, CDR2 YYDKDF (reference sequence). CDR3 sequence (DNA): TGTGCCACCAGCAGAGATCAGGCGTCCCACTATGGCTACACCTTC. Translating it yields CATSRDQASHYGYTF.

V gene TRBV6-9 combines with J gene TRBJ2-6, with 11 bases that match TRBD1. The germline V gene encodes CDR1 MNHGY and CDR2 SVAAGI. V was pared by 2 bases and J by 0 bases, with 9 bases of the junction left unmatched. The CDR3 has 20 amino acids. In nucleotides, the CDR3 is TGTGCCAGCAGTTATCCGAATCCCGGGACAGGGGGCTCTGGGGCCAACGTCCTGACTTTC. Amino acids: CASSYPNPGTGGSGANVLTF.

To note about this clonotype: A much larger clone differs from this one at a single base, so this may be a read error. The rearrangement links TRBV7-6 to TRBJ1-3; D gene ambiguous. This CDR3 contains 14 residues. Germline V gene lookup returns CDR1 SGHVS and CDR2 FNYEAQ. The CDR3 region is CPSSPYITGNTIYF. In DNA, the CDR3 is TGTCCCAGCAGCCCATATATCACTGGAAACACCATATATTTT.

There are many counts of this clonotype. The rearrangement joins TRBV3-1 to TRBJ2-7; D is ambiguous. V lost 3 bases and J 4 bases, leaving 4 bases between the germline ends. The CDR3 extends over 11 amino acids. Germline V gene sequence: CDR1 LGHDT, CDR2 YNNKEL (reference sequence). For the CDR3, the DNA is TGTGCCAGCAGCCATGGGTACGAGCAGTACTTC. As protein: CASSHGYEQYF.

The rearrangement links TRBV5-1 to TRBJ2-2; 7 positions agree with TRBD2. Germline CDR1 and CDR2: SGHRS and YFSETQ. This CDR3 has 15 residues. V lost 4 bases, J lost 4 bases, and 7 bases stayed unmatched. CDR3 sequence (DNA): TGCGCCAGCAGCCGGGTTGGGGAGGGCACCGGGGAGCTGTTTTTT. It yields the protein CASSRVGEGTGELFF.

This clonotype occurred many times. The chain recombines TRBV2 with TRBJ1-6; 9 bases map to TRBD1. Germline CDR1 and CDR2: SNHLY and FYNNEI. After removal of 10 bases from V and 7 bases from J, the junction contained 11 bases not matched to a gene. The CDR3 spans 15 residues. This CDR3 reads CATRRGQGKNSPLHF. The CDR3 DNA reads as TGTGCCACGCGGAGGGGACAGGGAAAAAATTCACCCCTCCACTTT.